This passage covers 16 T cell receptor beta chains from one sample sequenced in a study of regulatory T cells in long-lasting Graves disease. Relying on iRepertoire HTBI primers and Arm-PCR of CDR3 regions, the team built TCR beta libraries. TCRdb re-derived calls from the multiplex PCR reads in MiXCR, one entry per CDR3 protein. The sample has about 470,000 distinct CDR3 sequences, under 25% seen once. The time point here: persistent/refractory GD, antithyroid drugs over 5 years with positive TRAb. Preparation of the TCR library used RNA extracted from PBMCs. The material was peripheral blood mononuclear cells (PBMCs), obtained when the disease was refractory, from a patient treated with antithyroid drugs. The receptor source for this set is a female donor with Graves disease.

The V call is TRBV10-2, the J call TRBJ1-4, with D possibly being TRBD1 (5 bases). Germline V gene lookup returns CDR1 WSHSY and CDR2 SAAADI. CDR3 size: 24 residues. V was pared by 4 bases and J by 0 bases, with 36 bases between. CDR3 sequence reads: CASSVHLESTAGTSLFATNEKLFF. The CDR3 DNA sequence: TGCGCCAGCAGTGTCCACCTGGAGTCCACCGCCGGGACGTCACTATTTGCAACTAATGAAAAACTGTTTTTT.

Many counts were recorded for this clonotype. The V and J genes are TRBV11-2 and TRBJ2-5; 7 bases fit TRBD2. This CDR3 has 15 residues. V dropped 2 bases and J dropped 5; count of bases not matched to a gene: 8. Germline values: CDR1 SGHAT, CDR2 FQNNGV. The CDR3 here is CASSLMITSVETQYF. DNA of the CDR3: TGTGCCAGCAGCTTAATGATCACTAGCGTTGAGACCCAGTACTTC. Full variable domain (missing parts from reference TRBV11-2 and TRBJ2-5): EAGVAQSPRYKIIEKRQSVAFWCNPISGHATLYWYQQILGQGPKLLIQFQNNGVVDDSQLPKDRFSAERLKGVDSTLKIQPAKLEDSAVYLCASSLMITSVETQYFGPGTRLLVL.

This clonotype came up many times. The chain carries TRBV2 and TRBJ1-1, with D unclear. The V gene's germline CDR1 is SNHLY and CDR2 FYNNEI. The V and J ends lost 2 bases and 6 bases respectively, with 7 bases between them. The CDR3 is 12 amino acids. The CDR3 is CASSEYSSEAFF. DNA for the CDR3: TGTGCCAGCAGTGAATACAGCTCTGAAGCTTTCTTT.

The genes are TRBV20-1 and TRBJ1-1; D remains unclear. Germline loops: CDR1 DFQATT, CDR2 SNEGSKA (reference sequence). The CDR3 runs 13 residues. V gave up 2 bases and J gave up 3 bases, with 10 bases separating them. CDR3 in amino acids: CSARPPGDTEAFF. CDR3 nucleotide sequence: TGCAGTGCTAGACCTCCCGGGGACACTGAAGCTTTCTTT.

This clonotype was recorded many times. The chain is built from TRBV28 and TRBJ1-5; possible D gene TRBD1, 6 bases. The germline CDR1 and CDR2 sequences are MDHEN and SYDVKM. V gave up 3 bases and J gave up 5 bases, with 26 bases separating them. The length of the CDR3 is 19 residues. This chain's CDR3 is CASSFLHLGGGYRDQPQHF. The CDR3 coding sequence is TGTGCCAGCAGTTTCCTCCACCTGGGGGGCGGATATAGAGATCAGCCCCAGCATTTT.

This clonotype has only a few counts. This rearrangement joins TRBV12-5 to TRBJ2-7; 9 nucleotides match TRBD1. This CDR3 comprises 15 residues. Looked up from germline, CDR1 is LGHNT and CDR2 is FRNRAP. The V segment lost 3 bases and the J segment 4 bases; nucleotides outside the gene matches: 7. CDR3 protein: CASGFPGQGGYEQYF. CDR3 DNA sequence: TGTGCTAGTGGTTTTCCGGGACAGGGTGGGTACGAGCAGTACTTC.

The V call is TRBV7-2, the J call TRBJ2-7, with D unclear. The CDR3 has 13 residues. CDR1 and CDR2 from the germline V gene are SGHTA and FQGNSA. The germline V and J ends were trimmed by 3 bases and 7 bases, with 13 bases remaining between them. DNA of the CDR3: TGTGCCAGCAGCTTGGCCTCCCAGAGGGAGCAGTACTTC. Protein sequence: CASSLASQREQYF.

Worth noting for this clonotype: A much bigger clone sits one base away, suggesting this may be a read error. This CDR3 is CASSLAGEVFEQYF. CDR3 nucleotide sequence: TGTGCCAGCAGTTTAGCGGGAGAGGTTTTCGAGCAGTACTTC. The chain couples TRBV28 to TRBJ2-7; 7 bases agree with TRBD2. J gave up 6 bases and V 2 bases, and 7 bases lay outside the gene matches. From germline, CDR1 is MDHEN and CDR2 SYDVKM. The CDR3 loop spans 14 amino acids.

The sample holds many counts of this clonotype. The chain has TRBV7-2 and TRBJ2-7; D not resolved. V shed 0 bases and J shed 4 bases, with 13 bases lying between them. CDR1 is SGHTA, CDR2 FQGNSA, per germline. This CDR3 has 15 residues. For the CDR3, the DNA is TGTGCCAGCAGCTTAGCGCTAGATGGACGGTACGAGCAGTACTTC. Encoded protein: CASSLALDGRYEQYF.

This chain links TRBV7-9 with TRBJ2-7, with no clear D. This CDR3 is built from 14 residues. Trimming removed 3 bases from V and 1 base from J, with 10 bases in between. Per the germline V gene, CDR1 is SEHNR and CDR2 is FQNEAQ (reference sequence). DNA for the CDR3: TGTGCCAGCAGCTTCGAACGGAGATCCTACGAGCAGTACTTC. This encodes CASSFERRSYEQYF.

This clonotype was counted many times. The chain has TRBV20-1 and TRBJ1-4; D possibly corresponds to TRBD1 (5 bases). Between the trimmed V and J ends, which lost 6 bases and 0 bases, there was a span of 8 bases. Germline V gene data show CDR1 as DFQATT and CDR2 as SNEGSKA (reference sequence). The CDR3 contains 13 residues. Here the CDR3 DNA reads TGCAGTGCGACAGTCTCAACTAATGAAAAACTGTTTTTT. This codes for CSATVSTNEKLFF.

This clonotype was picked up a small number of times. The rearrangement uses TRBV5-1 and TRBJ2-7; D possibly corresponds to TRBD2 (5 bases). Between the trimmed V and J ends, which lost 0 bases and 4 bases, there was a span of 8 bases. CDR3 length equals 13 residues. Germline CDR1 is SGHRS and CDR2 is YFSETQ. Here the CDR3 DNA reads TGCGCCAGCAGCTTGGCCGGGATTTACGAGCAGTACTTC. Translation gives CASSLAGIYEQYF.

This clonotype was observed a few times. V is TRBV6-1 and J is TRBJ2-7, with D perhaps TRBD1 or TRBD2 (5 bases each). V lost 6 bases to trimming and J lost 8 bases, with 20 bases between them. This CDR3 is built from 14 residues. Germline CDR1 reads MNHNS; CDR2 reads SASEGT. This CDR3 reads CASSRDQGSPKQYF. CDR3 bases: TGTGCCAGCAGCCGGGACCAGGGATCGCCTAAGCAGTACTTC.

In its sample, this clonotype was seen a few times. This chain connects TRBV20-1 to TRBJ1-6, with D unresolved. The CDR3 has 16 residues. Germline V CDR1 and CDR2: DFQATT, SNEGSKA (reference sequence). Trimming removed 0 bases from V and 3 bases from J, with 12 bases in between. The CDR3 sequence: CSARDRPSFYNSPLHF. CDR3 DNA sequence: TGCAGTGCTAGAGATAGGCCCTCTTTCTATAATTCACCCCTCCACTTT.

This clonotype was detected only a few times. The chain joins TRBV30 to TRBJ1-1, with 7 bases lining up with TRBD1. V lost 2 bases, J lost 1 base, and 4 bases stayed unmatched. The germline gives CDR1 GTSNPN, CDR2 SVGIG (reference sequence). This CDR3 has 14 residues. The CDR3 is CAWSWTGENTEAFF. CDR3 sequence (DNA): TGTGCCTGGAGTTGGACAGGAGAGAACACTGAAGCTTTCTTT. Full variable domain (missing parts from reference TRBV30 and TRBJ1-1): SQTIHQWPATLVQPVGSPLSLECTVEGTSNPNLYWYRQAAGRGLQLLFYSVGIGQISSEVPQNLSASRPQDRQFILSSKKLLLSDSGFYLCAWSWTGENTEAFFGQGTRLTVV.

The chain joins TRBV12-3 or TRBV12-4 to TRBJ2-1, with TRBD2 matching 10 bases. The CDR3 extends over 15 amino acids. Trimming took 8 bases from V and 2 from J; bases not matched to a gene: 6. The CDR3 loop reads CASEASGRTYNEQFF. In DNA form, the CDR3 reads TGTGCCAGCGAGGCTAGCGGGAGAACCTACAATGAGCAGTTCTTC.